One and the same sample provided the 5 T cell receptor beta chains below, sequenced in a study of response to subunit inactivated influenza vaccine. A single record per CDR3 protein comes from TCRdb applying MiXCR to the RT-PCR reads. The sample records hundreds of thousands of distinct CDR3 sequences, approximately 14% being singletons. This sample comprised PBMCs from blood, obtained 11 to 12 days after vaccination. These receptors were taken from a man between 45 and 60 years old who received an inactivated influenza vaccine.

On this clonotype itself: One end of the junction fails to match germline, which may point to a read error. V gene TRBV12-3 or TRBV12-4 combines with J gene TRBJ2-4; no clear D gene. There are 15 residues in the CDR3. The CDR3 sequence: CASRLGIVGKNIQYF. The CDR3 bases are TGTGCCAGCAGGTTAGGGATTGTAGGCAAAAACATTCAGTACTTC.

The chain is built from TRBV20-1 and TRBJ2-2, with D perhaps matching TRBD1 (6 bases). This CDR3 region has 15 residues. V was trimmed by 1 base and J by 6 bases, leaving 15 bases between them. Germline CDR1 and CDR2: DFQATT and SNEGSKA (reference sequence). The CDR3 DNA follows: TGCAGTGCTAGAGTAGGGGGTCCAGCAGCCGGGGAGCTGTTTTTT. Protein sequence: CSARVGGPAAGELFF.

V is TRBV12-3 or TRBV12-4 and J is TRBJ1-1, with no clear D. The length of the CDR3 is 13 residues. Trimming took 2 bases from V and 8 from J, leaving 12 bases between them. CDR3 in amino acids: CASSLFNTAEAFF. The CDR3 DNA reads TGTGCCAGCAGTTTATTTAATACAGCAGAAGCTTTCTTT.

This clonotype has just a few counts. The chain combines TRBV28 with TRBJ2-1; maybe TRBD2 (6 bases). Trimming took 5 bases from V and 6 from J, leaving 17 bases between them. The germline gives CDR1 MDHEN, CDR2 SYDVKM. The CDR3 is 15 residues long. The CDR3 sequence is CASSPPSVRGNEQFF. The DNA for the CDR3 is TGTGCCAGCAGTCCCCCTAGCGTACGAGGCAATGAGCAGTTCTTC.

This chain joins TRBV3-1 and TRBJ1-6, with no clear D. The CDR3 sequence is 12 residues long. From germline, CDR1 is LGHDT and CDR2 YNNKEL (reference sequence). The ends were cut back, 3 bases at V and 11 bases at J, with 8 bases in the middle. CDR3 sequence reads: CASSHRDAPLHF. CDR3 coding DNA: TGTGCCAGCAGCCACCGGGATGCACCCCTCCACTTT. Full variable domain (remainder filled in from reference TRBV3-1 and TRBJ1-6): DTAVSQTPKYLVTQMGNDKSIKCEQNLGHDTMYWYKQDSKKFLKIMFSYNNKELIINETVPNRFSPKSPDKAHLNLHINSLELGDSAVYFCASSHRDAPLHFGNGTRLTVT.